This section outlines one T cell receptor (beta chain) sequence together with its context. The antigen is not known. This sample was included in a study of PD-L1 blockade in urothelial cancer. Study-wide results and limits: Durable benefit was linked to greater 3-week expansion of tumor-associated blood clones.

V shed 4 bases and J shed 6 bases, with 19 bases lying between them. The CDR3 has 16 residues. In germline, CDR1 is LGHNA, CDR2 YNFKEQ. Clones were sequenced by immunoSEQ multiplex PCR, and TCRdb holds only the in-frame ones, with some missing. Here the sample spans just over 50,000 clones, roughly 77% being singletons. This clonotype was sampled from a man between 70 and 80 years old with urothelial cancer. The V gene is TRBV4-2, the J gene TRBJ2-4, with D perhaps matching TRBD1 (6 bases). This specimen consisted of PBMCs, obtained around atezolizumab (anti-PD-L1) treatment. The CDR3 coding sequence is TGTGCCAGCAGCCCAATGGGGGCGATCCGGGGAAACATTCAGTACTTC. Amino acids: CASSPMGAIRGNIQYF.